These T cell receptor beta chains were read from a single sample in a study of patients and donors after allogeneic stem cell transplantation. TCRdb reprocessed the RT-PCR reads with MiXCR, giving one entry per CDR3 protein. The top ten clones hold 6% of a sample with about 960,000 distinct CDR3 sequences, approximately 19% of them seen once. The sample comprised blood, either unsorted or a sorted T cell fraction (not recorded which). The receptor set was obtained from a human donor who was either an allogeneic HSCT recipient or a stem cell or donor lymphocyte infusion donor (not recorded which). It is not recorded whose cells these are; they may come from a transplant donor. Each CDR3 is given with its conserved first and last residue. Each record gives: CDR3 DNA, CDR3 protein, D gene, V gene, clone size, J gene. A D gene is named only where the DNA matches it firmly. Not every row has a clone size; where given, it reads once, few, many or a size class.

TGTGCCAGCAGCCCCCGAGGGCCGGGCACAGATACGCAGTATTTT | CASSPRGPGTDTQYF | . | TRBV11-3 | . | TRBJ2-3
TGTGCGGCAGGGCGCGCCACCGGGGAGCTGTTTTTT | CAAGRATGELFF | . | TRBV3-1 | . | TRBJ2-2
TGCAGTGCCCCAACAAGGGGGGCGAGCTCCTACAATGAGCAGTTCTTC | CSAPTRGASSYNEQFF | . | TRBV20-1 | few | TRBJ2-1
TGTGCCAGCAGCGCGTACGGGGGTGAAACTTTCTTT | CASSAYGGETFF | . | TRBV9 | few | TRBJ1-1
TGTGCCAGGTGGGGGCAGGGGGGATTAGAAGCTTTCTTT | CARWGQGGLEAFF | . | TRBV21-1 | . | TRBJ1-1
TGTGCCAGCAGGACGGGACGTCCGAACACCGGGGAGCTGTTTTTT | CASRTGRPNTGELFF | . | TRBV2 | few | TRBJ2-2
TGCGCCAGCAGCTCGGGAGAATCTCGCCAAGAGACCCAGTACTTC | CASSSGESRQETQYF | . | TRBV5-1 | . | TRBJ2-5
TGTGCCAGTGATGACAGCAATCAGCCCCAGCATTTT | CASDDSNQPQHF | . | TRBV6-2/TRBV6-3 | . | TRBJ1-5
TGTGCCAGCTCACCAAATAGAGGACAGGGTCGGTTGGCCTATGGCTACACCTTC | CASSPNRGQGRLAYGYTF | TRBD1 | TRBV18 | . | TRBJ1-2
TGTGCCATTAGCGGGGGGGCTAATGAGCAGTTCTTC | CAISGGANEQFF | TRBD2 | TRBV2 | few | TRBJ2-1
TGCAGTGCTAGTCACAGGGGAGGTATGAACACTGAAGCTTTCTTT | CSASHRGGMNTEAFF | TRBD1 | TRBV20-1 | . | TRBJ1-1
TGTGCCAGCAGCCAAAGGGCGAGCGCGGGAGAGCAGTACTTC | CASSQRASAGEQYF | . | TRBV3-1 | . | TRBJ2-7
TGTGCCAGCAGCCTCCAGGACAGGGGGCCTGAGACCCAGTACTTC | CASSLQDRGPETQYF | TRBD1 | TRBV7-2 | . | TRBJ2-5
TGTGCCAGCAGCGACCGGGACACCTACGAGCAGTACTTC | CASSDRDTYEQYF | . | TRBV7-9 | few | TRBJ2-7
TGTGCCAGCACCCCTTTTGGGGGGCGAGAGACCCAGTACTTC | CASTPFGGRETQYF | . | TRBV5-6 | . | TRBJ2-5
TGTGCCAGCAGTTCCCCACAGGGGCCGTTCCCCTCCTACGAGCAGTACTTC | CASSSPQGPFPSYEQYF | TRBD1 | TRBV12-3/TRBV12-4 | few | TRBJ2-7
TGTGCCAGCAGCCCAAGGGGGGCAGGCGAAAAACTGTTTTTT | CASSPRGAGEKLFF | . | TRBV7-9 | . | TRBJ1-4
TGCGCCAGCAAGATTCCGGGAGGGCCGGATGAGCAGTTCTTC | CASKIPGGPDEQFF | TRBD2 | TRBV5-1 | . | TRBJ2-1
TGTGCCAGTACCCTCCGGGACAGGGTTTGGGGCTACACCTTC | CASTLRDRVWGYTF | TRBD1 | TRBV19 | few | TRBJ1-2
TGTGCCAGCAGCCAAGGGACTGGATGGGGCAATGAGCAGTTCTTC | CASSQGTGWGNEQFF | . | TRBV3-1 | . | TRBJ2-1
TGTGCCAGCAGCCTGCCGACGACAGTGAACTATGGCTACACCTTC | CASSLPTTVNYGYTF | . | TRBV16 | . | TRBJ1-2
TGCAGTGCCAATGGGGAACCGAACACTGAAGCTTTCTTT | CSANGEPNTEAFF | . | TRBV20-1 | . | TRBJ1-1
TGTGCCAGCAGCTTAGCGGGTCGTTGGGCAGATACGCAGTATTTT | CASSLAGRWADTQYF | . | TRBV7-2 | few | TRBJ2-3
TGTGCCAGCTCACCACAGGGGGACAGTCCCTATGGCTACACCTTC | CASSPQGDSPYGYTF | TRBD1 | TRBV18 | . | TRBJ1-2
TGTGCCAGCAGTTTCTCACAGGGAAATAATTCACCCCTCCACTTT | CASSFSQGNNSPLHF | . | TRBV12-3/TRBV12-4 | few | TRBJ1-6
TGCGCCAGCAGCCCAGGGGATGTACAAGAGACCCAGTACTTC | CASSPGDVQETQYF | . | TRBV4-1 | . | TRBJ2-5
TGCAGTGCCCCGGGACAGGGGATCACTGAAGCTTTCTTT | CSAPGQGITEAFF | TRBD1 | TRBV20-1 | . | TRBJ1-1
TGTGCCAGCAGCTTACATCCCGGGACAGGGACCGGGGAGCTGTTTTTT | CASSLHPGTGTGELFF | TRBD1 | TRBV7-9 | few | TRBJ2-2